The clone carrying this T cell receptor (beta chain) showed up many times. Being one base from a much bigger clone, this may be a read error. A sample-barcoded 5' primer and a J-beta primer mix were used in a second PCR of roughly 7 to 12 cycles. Each CDR3 protein gets one entry after TCRdb re-called the 5' RACE reads with MiXCR. The table records hundreds of thousands of distinct CDR3 sequences, roughly half of them present only once. This entry is derived from a study of blood T cells in healthy people across ages. The CDR3 is 12 residues long. Germline lookup yields CDR1 SNHLY and CDR2 FYNNEI. The V gene lost 7 bases and the J gene lost 0 bases, with 6 bases spanning the gap.

Sequencing was carried out using blood. The chain carries TRBV2 and TRBJ2-5, with no clear D. The clonotype originates from a woman older than 75 in good health. In DNA form, the CDR3 reads TGTGCCAGCAACCTGTACCAAGAGACCCAGTACTTC. Its protein is CASNLYQETQYF.